This TCR beta chain appears in the sequencing data of a study of blood T cell repertoires in COVID-19. On the study more broadly: The United States, Italy and Spain supplied acute and convalescent COVID-19 samples. The cDNA or gDNA used as material had been derived from T cells, B-cell-depleted T cells, or PBMCs.

Trimming shortened V by 5 bases and J by 0 bases, and 16 bases separated the two germline ends. The V gene's germline CDR1 is MNHEY and CDR2 SMNVEV (reference sequence). The CDR3 has 16 amino acids. In the authors' methods: Reference gene primers were amplified, and this amplification served to estimate nucleated cell counts. Profiling relied on immunoSEQ multiplex PCR, and the TCRdb table lists in-frame clones only, not all of them. V, J and clone size derive from that table, while D and trimming were established from the DNA sequence. Of roughly 100,000 clones in the sample, 87% were seen once. Recruited during active infection, patients (from Seattle) were subsequently followed longitudinally.

Sequencing was carried out using peripheral blood. The chain links TRBV27 to TRBJ1-2, with a possible D match to TRBD1 (5 bases). This clonotype originated in a woman aged 45 to 65 with COVID-19, enrolled during active disease. In DNA, the CDR3 is TGTGCCAGCAGTCGGGGGACGTCCCCTGCTAACTATGGCTACACCTTC. Translated, it gives CASSRGTSPANYGYTF.